A selection of T cell receptor beta chains follows, all from one sample in a study of cytomegalovirus exposure and HLA in healthy donors. Libraries were prepared by immunoSEQ multiplex PCR; TCRdb keeps only in-frame clonotypes and omits some of them. The table includes hundreds of thousands of clones, 70% detected once. Sequences were obtained from PBMCs. The receptors originated from a man aged 40-49 years in good health and CMV-seropositive. The CDR3 runs from the conserved cysteine through the conserved F or W. Each record gives: V gene, J gene, D gene, clone size, CDR3 DNA, CDR3 protein. A D gene is named only where the DNA matches it firmly. Size is stated for part of the rows, as once, few or many counts, or as a class when the clone is expanded.

TRBV6-5,TRBJ1-5,TRBD1,.,TGTGCCAGCAGTTCCCGGACAGGGGGGAGGAATCAGCCCCAGCATTTT,CASSSRTGGRNQPQHF
TRBV6-1,TRBJ2-5,.,.,TGTGCCAGCAGTTCCCTGGGCGGGACGGGGGAGACCCAGTACTTC,CASSSLGGTGETQYF
TRBV7-2,TRBJ2-1,TRBD1,few,TGTGCCAGCAGCCCCTCAGGGGGCAAAGGTGAGCAGTTCTTC,CASSPSGGKGEQFF
TRBV2,TRBJ1-3,.,.,TGTGCCAGCAGTGAAGCGCAGGGCTATTTCTCTGGAAACACCATATATTTT,CASSEAQGYFSGNTIYF
TRBV29-1,TRBJ2-2,TRBD1,.,TGCAGCGGAAGAGAACAGGGGGCCGGCACCGGGGAGCTGTTTTTT,CSGREQGAGTGELFF
TRBV5-6,TRBJ1-2,.,few,TGTGCCAGCGGCGCCGTTGACACAGGTCTTGGCTACACCTTC,CASGAVDTGLGYTF
TRBV27,TRBJ1-1,.,.,TGTGCCAGCAGTTTATCGCGATCGGCGGACACTGAAGCTTTCTTT,CASSLSRSADTEAFF
TRBV18,TRBJ1-1,.,.,TGTGCCAGCTCTGAAGCAGGGAAGAACACTGAAGCTTTCTTT,CASSEAGKNTEAFF
TRBV15,TRBJ1-1,TRBD1,.,TGTGCCACCAGCAGGGCTCTGGGACAGGGCCCAGGTGAAGCTTTCTTT,CATSRALGQGPGEAFF
TRBV4-1,TRBJ2-7,TRBD1,.,TGCGCCAGCAGCCATACAGGGGGTCCCGCCTACGAGCAGTACTTC,CASSHTGGPAYEQYF
TRBV5-1,TRBJ1-1,TRBD1,.,TGCGCCAGCAGCTCGCAGGGACAGGGGAGAGGGAACACTGAAGCTTTCTTT,CASSSQGQGRGNTEAFF
TRBV27,TRBJ1-1,.,.,TGTGCCAGCAGGCCTGGTGTGAGGAACACTGAAGCTTTCTTT,CASRPGVRNTEAFF
TRBV5-5,TRBJ1-1,.,few,TGTGCCAGCAGCCCTCGAGGGGGAGAAGCTTTCTTT,CASSPRGGEAFF
TRBV11-2,TRBJ1-4,.,.,TGTGCCAGCAGCCGAGGGTACGGTAATGAAAAACTGTTTTTT,CASSRGYGNEKLFF
TRBV12-1,TRBJ1-6,.,.,TGTGCCAGCAGCTTTGACGCGAATAATTCACCCCTCCACTTT,CASSFDANNSPLHF
TRBV28,TRBJ2-7,.,once,TGTGCCAGGGCCTCCTACGAGCAGTACTTC,CARASYEQYF
TRBV19,TRBJ2-7,TRBD1,.,TGTGCCAGTAGGGGACAGGGGGACTACGAGCAGTACTTC,CASRGQGDYEQYF
TRBV2,TRBJ2-3,.,.,TGTGCCAGTTACCCGAGAGGGCCTTTACTGGATACGCAGTATTTT,CASYPRGPLLDTQYF
TRBV18,TRBJ2-7,TRBD1,.,TGTGCCAGCTCACCACCGGGACAGGGGTCCTACGAGCAGTACTTC,CASSPPGQGSYEQYF
TRBV27,TRBJ1-4,TRBD1,.,TGTGCCAGCAGTGTCTACAGGGGAACTAATGAAAAACTGTTTTTT,CASSVYRGTNEKLFF
TRBV5-4,TRBJ1-5,.,.,TGTGCCAGCAGCCCGACGGAGGGAATAGACAATCAGCCCCAGCATTTT,CASSPTEGIDNQPQHF
TRBV5-1,TRBJ2-2,TRBD1,.,TGCGCCAGCAGCTTAGGGACAGTGAACACCGGGGAACTGTTTTTT,CASSLGTVNTGELFF